This entry lists 31 T cell receptor beta chains sequenced from one sample in a study of cytomegalovirus exposure and HLA in healthy donors. PCR was performed using 60 Vbeta and 13 Jbeta primers. Only in-frame clones appear in the TCRdb table, and some are missing; sequencing was by immunoSEQ multiplex PCR. The listing records over 35,000 clones. The sequenced material came from PBMCs. Source of these receptors: a woman in her thirties in good health and CMV-seronegative.

The genes are TRBV5-1 and TRBJ1-2, with 8 positions matching TRBD1. The V gene's germline CDR1 is SGHRS and CDR2 YFSETQ. This CDR3 is built from 14 residues. V lost 3 bases, J lost 6 bases, and 7 bases stayed unmatched. The CDR3 sequence is CASSSRQGIDGYTF. CDR3 DNA sequence: TGCGCCAGCAGCTCCAGACAGGGGATTGATGGCTACACCTTC.

The chain is built from TRBV18 and TRBJ2-2, with D hard to call. Germline loops: CDR1 KGHSH, CDR2 LQKENI. The CDR3 covers 16 residues. Trimming shortened V by 0 bases and J by 0 bases, and 8 bases separated the two germline ends. CDR3 coding DNA: TGTGCCAGCTCACCACCGGGCTTGGCGAACACCGGGGAGCTGTTTTTT. Protein: CASSPPGLANTGELFF.

The chain couples TRBV7-8 to TRBJ1-2, with a weak D call TRBD1 (5 bases). This CDR3 has 15 amino acids. Trimming cost V 1 base and J 8 bases, with 17 bases left between them. Germline V gene data show CDR1 as SGHVS and CDR2 as FQNEAQ. The chain's CDR3 is CASSLVGQGLDGYTF. DNA of the CDR3: TGTGCCAGCAGCTTAGTTGGGCAGGGCTTGGACGGCTACACCTTC.

The V gene is TRBV2, the J gene TRBJ2-3; 8 positions match TRBD1. This CDR3 contains 13 residues. CDR1 and CDR2 from the germline V gene are SNHLY and FYNNEI. Losses at the gene ends were 4 bases for V and 5 bases for J; bases not matched to a gene: 2. The CDR3 protein is CASSVTGVDTQYF. In DNA, the CDR3 is TGTGCCAGCAGTGTGACAGGGGTAGATACGCAGTATTTT. The variable domain in full, completed from reference TRBV2 and TRBJ2-3, reads EPEVTQTPSHQVTQMGQEVILRCVPISNHLYFYWYRQILGQKVEFLVSFYNNEISEKSEIFDDQFSVERPDGSNFTLKIRSTKLEDSAMYFCASSVTGVDTQYFGPGTRLTVL.

The gene calls are TRBV6-5 and TRBJ2-2; D perhaps matches TRBD1 (6 bases). The CDR3 has 16 amino acids. V lost 6 bases and J 0 bases, leaving 14 bases between the germline ends. Germline values: CDR1 MNHEY, CDR2 SVGAGI. The CDR3 nucleotides are TGTGCCAGCAGATACCTTACAGGGACGAACACCGGGGAGCTGTTTTTT. It yields the protein CASRYLTGTNTGELFF.

The chain has TRBV19 and TRBJ1-5, with D perhaps matching TRBD1 (5 bases). This CDR3 spans 13 amino acids. The germline V gene encodes CDR1 LNHDA and CDR2 SQIVND (reference sequence). V lost 5 bases and J lost 11, with 16 bases in between. CDR3 nucleotide sequence: TGTGCCAGTAGTCCAAGTGCGGGACTCGCCCAGCATTTT. Protein product: CASSPSAGLAQHF. The full variable domain, in which reference TRBV19 and TRBJ1-5 provide the parts outside the CDR3, is DGGITQSPKYLFRKEGQNVTLSCEQNLNHDAMYWYRQDPGQGLRLIYYSQIVNDFQKGDIAEGYSVSREKKESFPLTVTSAQKNPTAFYLCASSPSAGLAQHFGDGTRLSIL.

V gene TRBV5-1 combines with J gene TRBJ1-4; 9 positions match TRBD1. Germline CDR1 reads SGHRS; CDR2 reads YFSETQ. The CDR3 covers 16 residues. Trimming at V came to 5 bases and at J to 7 bases, leaving 12 bases not matched to a gene. In DNA form, the CDR3 reads TGCGCCAGCAGACGACAGGGGGATCATGTTGGTGAAAAACTGTTTTTT. Protein: CASRRQGDHVGEKLFF.

This sequence joins TRBV7-8 and TRBJ2-1, with D perhaps matching TRBD1 (5 bases). This CDR3 is 13 amino acids long. The V gene's germline CDR1 is SGHVS and CDR2 FQNEAQ. V shed 2 bases and J shed 4 bases, with 6 bases lying between them. Written as DNA, the CDR3 is TGTGCCAGCAGCTTACAGGGTTACAATGAGCAGTTCTTC. Its translation is CASSLQGYNEQFF.

DNA for the CDR3: TGTGCCAGCAGTGTCCGGGACAGGGTTGATCAGCCCCAGCATTTT. Translating gives CASSVRDRVDQPQHF. The rearrangement joins TRBV28 to TRBJ1-5; 9 nucleotides agree with TRBD1. Per the germline V gene, CDR1 is MDHEN and CDR2 is SYDVKM. The CDR3 is 15 residues long. The V gene end was trimmed by 5 bases and the J gene end by 5 bases; junction bases not matched to a gene: 7. Drawing the rest from reference TRBV28 and TRBJ1-5, the complete variable domain is DVKVTQSSRYLVKRTGEKVFLECVQDMDHENMFWYRQDPGLGLRLIYFSYDVKMKEKGDIPEGYSVSREKKERFSLILESASTNQTSMYLCASSVRDRVDQPQHFGDGTRLSIL.

The chain joins TRBV28 to TRBJ1-5; D is undetermined. V lost 3 bases and J lost 4, with 7 bases in between. CDR1 is MDHEN and CDR2 is SYDVKM in the germline V gene. The length of the CDR3 is 13 residues. DNA for the CDR3: TGTGCCAGCAGTTTGGGCAGAAATCAGCCCCAGCATTTT. As protein: CASSLGRNQPQHF. The complete variable domain, with remaining parts taken from reference TRBV28 and TRBJ1-5, reads DVKVTQSSRYLVKRTGEKVFLECVQDMDHENMFWYRQDPGLGLRLIYFSYDVKMKEKGDIPEGYSVSREKKERFSLILESASTNQTSMYLCASSLGRNQPQHFGDGTRLSIL.

The chain carries TRBV29-1 and TRBJ1-1; 9 bases line up with TRBD1. This CDR3 is built from 14 residues. Germline CDR1 reads SQVTM; CDR2 reads ANQGSEA. V dropped 6 bases and J dropped 5; count of bases not matched to a gene: 10. CDR3: CSVLTGGGGTEAFF. The CDR3 nucleotides are TGCAGCGTGCTTACAGGGGGCGGCGGAACTGAAGCTTTCTTT.

V gene TRBV6-5 combines with J gene TRBJ2-3; D remains unclear. From germline, CDR1 is MNHEY and CDR2 SVGAGI. V was clipped by 3 bases and J by 2 bases, with 12 bases between them. The length of the CDR3 is 15 residues. CDR3 sequence: CASSYSPAITDTQYF. Here the CDR3 DNA reads TGTGCCAGCAGTTATAGCCCAGCCATCACAGATACGCAGTATTTT.

The V gene is TRBV7-3, the J gene TRBJ2-7; 11 nucleotides align to TRBD2. V lost 5 bases, J lost 4 bases, and 10 bases stayed unmatched. The germline V gene encodes CDR1 SGHTA and CDR2 FQGTGA. This CDR3 comprises 16 residues. CDR3 in amino acids: CASSARLAGNVYEQYF. CDR3 nucleotide sequence: TGTGCCAGCAGCGCCCGACTAGCGGGAAATGTGTACGAGCAGTACTTC.

The genes are TRBV6-5 and TRBJ1-1, with 7 nucleotides matching TRBD1. This CDR3 region has 15 residues. Trimming cost V 0 bases and J 3 bases; bases outside gene matches: 4. Germline values: CDR1 MNHEY, CDR2 SVGAGI. This CDR3 is CASSYSRRGHTEAFF. Written as DNA, the CDR3 is TGTGCCAGCAGTTACTCGAGGAGGGGGCACACTGAAGCTTTCTTT.

The gene calls are TRBV6-5 and TRBJ1-1, with 7 positions matching TRBD1. This CDR3 has 15 residues. The J segment lost 4 bases and the V segment lost 8 bases, leaving 13 bases of the junction unmatched. The V gene's germline CDR1 is MNHEY and CDR2 SVGAGI. The DNA for the CDR3 is TGTGCCAGCCTGGCATTCGTAGGGGGCGGCACTGAAGCTTTCTTT. Its protein is CASLAFVGGGTEAFF.

The gene calls are TRBV18 and TRBJ2-1; TRBD2 agrees at 10 bases. The CDR3 runs 17 residues. V was clipped by 1 base and J by 0 bases; unmatched bases: 3. The germline V gene encodes CDR1 KGHSH and CDR2 LQKENI. The CDR3 DNA follows: TGTGCCAGCTCACCACTGGCTAGCGGGAGCTCCTACAATGAGCAGTTCTTC. This encodes CASSPLASGSSYNEQFF.

This rearrangement joins TRBV6-6 to TRBJ2-7; TRBD1 matches 10 bases. The CDR3 totals 13 residues. The germline CDR1 and CDR2 sequences are MNHNY and SVGAGI (reference sequence). Germline trimming cut 4 bases from V and 6 bases from J; bases unmatched to any gene: 3. Here the CDR3 reads CASSFDRGREQYF. The CDR3 coding sequence is TGTGCCAGCAGTTTCGACAGGGGGCGCGAGCAGTACTTC.

The chain has TRBV19 and TRBJ1-2, with 8 bases identical to TRBD1. Germline lookup yields CDR1 LNHDA and CDR2 SQIVND (reference sequence). The CDR3 runs 15 residues. With V trimmed by 4 bases and J by 8 bases, 12 bases remained unmatched. CDR3 protein: CASSTGGTGRRGYTF. DNA of the CDR3: TGTGCCAGTAGTACCGGCGGGACAGGACGGCGAGGCTACACCTTC.

J is TRBJ2-5 and V is TRBV4-1; 9 nucleotides agree with TRBD1. V shed 3 bases, J shed 4 bases, and the junction held 9 bases outside the gene matches. Germline V gene lookup returns CDR1 MGHRA and CDR2 YSYEKL. The CDR3 runs 16 residues. Here the CDR3 DNA reads TGCGCCAGCAGCCACGGGACAGGGCGCCGGGTAGAGACCCAGTACTTC. Protein sequence: CASSHGTGRRVETQYF.

This chain links TRBV4-2 with TRBJ2-7, with D perhaps TRBD1 (6 bases). The CDR3 loop spans 14 amino acids. V was cut by 4 bases and J by 3 bases, with 13 bases left in between. Germline-derived CDR1 and CDR2 are LGHNA and YNFKEQ. The CDR3 sequence is CASSPHRDIYEQYF. The CDR3 coding sequence is TGTGCCAGCAGCCCGCACCGGGACATCTACGAGCAGTACTTC.

The CDR3 loop is CASSWGLAVPGTYEQYF. The CDR3 region has the DNA TGTGCCAGCAGCTGGGGACTAGCGGTACCCGGAACCTACGAGCAGTACTTC. This chain connects TRBV7-9 to TRBJ2-7; 11 nucleotides align to TRBD2. This CDR3 is built from 17 residues. Germline CDR1 and CDR2: SEHNR and FQNEAQ (reference sequence). Trimming cost V 4 bases and J 2 bases; bases outside gene matches: 10.

The rearrangement joins TRBV30 to TRBJ2-1, with D unclear. The V and J ends lost 0 bases and 13 bases respectively, with 7 bases between them. The CDR3 contains 10 residues. Germline V gene lookup returns CDR1 GTSNPN and CDR2 SVGIG (reference sequence). The CDR3 DNA reads as TGTGCCTGGAGTGTCAAAGCACAGTTCTTC. Translated, it gives CAWSVKAQFF.

This rearrangement joins TRBV7-8 to TRBJ1-3, with D unresolved. Germline V gene lookup returns CDR1 SGHVS and CDR2 FQNEAQ. The CDR3 contains 14 residues. Trimming stripped 1 base from V and 0 bases from J, with 4 bases between. CDR3 sequence reads: CASSLVYSGNTIYF. The CDR3 bases are TGTGCCAGCAGCTTAGTGTACTCTGGAAACACCATATATTTT.

This chain connects TRBV19 to TRBJ1-5; 7 bases line up with TRBD1. The germline V gene has CDR1 LNHDA and CDR2 SQIVND (reference sequence). With 3 bases clipped from V and 6 bases from J, the junction kept 5 bases outside the gene matches. This CDR3 is built from 14 residues. The CDR3 spells CASSMGQGGQPQHF. The CDR3 DNA reads as TGTGCCAGTAGTATGGGGCAGGGGGGTCAGCCCCAGCATTTT. Together with reference TRBV19 and TRBJ1-5, the CDR3 gives the full variable domain: DGGITQSPKYLFRKEGQNVTLSCEQNLNHDAMYWYRQDPGQGLRLIYYSQIVNDFQKGDIAEGYSVSREKKESFPLTVTSAQKNPTAFYLCASSMGQGGQPQHFGDGTRLSIL.

This sequence joins TRBV4-1 and TRBJ1-4; possibly TRBD1 for D (5 bases). V was trimmed by 4 bases and J by 8 bases, leaving 17 bases between them. Germline V CDR1 and CDR2: MGHRA, YSYEKL. The CDR3 totals 15 residues. The CDR3, as DNA: TGCGCCAGCAGCCCTCCTACGGGGGTGGGCGAAAAACTGTTTTTT. Protein product: CASSPPTGVGEKLFF.

This chain links TRBV30 with TRBJ2-2, with D unresolved. Trimming shortened V by 4 bases and J by 4 bases, and 10 bases separated the two germline ends. This CDR3 has 13 residues. CDR1 is GTSNPN, CDR2 SVGIG, per germline (reference sequence). The chain's CDR3 is CAWTEWSTGELFF. The CDR3, as DNA: TGTGCCTGGACTGAATGGAGCACCGGGGAGCTGTTTTTT.

The chain combines TRBV6-1 with TRBJ2-2, with TRBD1 matching 9 bases. Germline V gene lookup returns CDR1 MNHNS and CDR2 SASEGT. This CDR3 spans 16 amino acids. V gave up 1 base and J gave up 6 bases; unmatched junction bases: 6. The CDR3 is CASSEVGTGWAGELFF. DNA of the CDR3: TGTGCCAGCAGTGAAGTAGGGACAGGGTGGGCCGGGGAGCTGTTTTTT.

The V and J genes are TRBV5-4 and TRBJ1-1; 12 bases map to TRBD1. CDR1 and CDR2 (germline): SGHNT, YYREEE (reference sequence). The V segment lost 3 bases and the J segment 6 bases; nucleotides outside the gene matches: 6. This CDR3 region has 15 residues. The CDR3, as DNA: TGTGCCAGCAGCTGGGGGGGACAGGGGGCGTCTGAAGCTTTCTTT. It is translated as CASSWGGQGASEAFF.

The genes are TRBV30 and TRBJ2-1; perhaps TRBD2 as D (7 bases). The CDR3 runs to 13 residues. Germline V gene data show CDR1 as GTSNPN and CDR2 as SVGIG (reference sequence). V was trimmed by 5 bases and J by 6 bases, leaving 14 bases between them. CDR3 protein: CAWGRARGNEQFF. The CDR3 bases are TGTGCCTGGGGGAGGGCCAGGGGCAATGAGCAGTTCTTC.

The chain is built from TRBV5-1 and TRBJ2-5; TRBD1 matches at 8 bases. With 0 bases clipped from V and 4 bases from J, the junction kept 5 bases outside the gene matches. CDR3 length: 15 amino acids. Per germline, CDR1 SGHRS and CDR2 YFSETQ. The CDR3 is CASSLGQGARETQYF. Written as DNA, the CDR3 is TGCGCCAGCAGCTTGGGGCAGGGGGCTCGAGAGACCCAGTACTTC.

The genes are TRBV4-3 and TRBJ2-1; TRBD1 matches 8 bases. V lost 3 bases, J lost 9 bases, and 10 bases stayed unmatched. This CDR3 region has 15 residues. The germline V gene has CDR1 LGHNA and CDR2 YSLEER. The CDR3 is CASSQETGVGGEQFF. The CDR3 DNA follows: TGCGCCAGCAGCCAGGAGACAGGGGTGGGTGGTGAGCAGTTCTTC.